The sequence of this T cell receptor (beta chain) was determined in a study of graft-versus-host responses after intestinal transplantation. V gave up 3 bases and J gave up 4 bases; unmatched junction bases: 2. Germline CDR1 is SNHLY and CDR2 is FYNNEI. The length of the CDR3 is 13 residues. About this clone: Its antigen remains unidentified.

Study-level points and caveats: Investigators detected GvH clones in recipient marrow, with some emerging earlier in ileum or blood.

The data were produced by immunoSEQ multiplex PCR, yet TCRdb's version contains in-frame clones alone and is incomplete. Among around 120,000 clones, approximately 92% were seen once, and the ten largest hold more than 0.095%. This chain connects TRBV2 to TRBJ2-5; 7 nucleotides align to TRBD1. The TCR originated in a human donor who received an intestinal transplant. The starting material was unstimulated CD4+ T cells sorted from spleen or lymph node cells, obtained before intestinal transplant. The chain's CDR3 is CASSDDRVETQYF. CDR3 coding DNA: TGTGCCAGCAGTGATGACAGGGTAGAGACCCAGTACTTC.